This TCR beta chain was found in a study of T cell responses to AZD1222 COVID-19 vaccine. Overall study context: Second-dose schedules of about 4 or about 12 weeks were combined. Whole-study findings and limits: The reported proportion of spike-specific TCRs targeting unmutated variant regions was nearly half. White British people made up most donors, females outnumbered males, and clonal diversity was possibly underestimated.

With regard to this clone: Its target is not known.

From germline, CDR1 is SGHTA and CDR2 FQGNSA. V gave up 6 bases and J gave up 6 bases, with 10 bases separating them. The CDR3 consists of 12 residues. Sequencing was performed with immunoSEQ multiplex PCR; in TCRdb, only in-frame clones are kept and a portion is missing. Counted here are over 150,000 clones, roughly nine tenths occurring once; the ten biggest clones make up 18%. The receptor was isolated from an adult in good health. The material sequenced was peripheral blood, taken on day 0 of AZD1222 vaccination. This chain joins TRBV7-2 and TRBJ2-3; the D is unclear. The CDR3 DNA sequence: TGTGCCAGCAGAAGAAATCTGGATACGCAGTATTTT. It yields the protein CASRRNLDTQYF.